The present entry profiles one TCR beta chain with its context. As yet, its antigen is unknown. Germline CDR1 DFQATT, CDR2 SNEGSKA (reference sequence). The CDR3 extends over 16 amino acids. PCR was performed a second time for 7 to 11 cycles using a sample-barcoded 5' primer and a J-beta primer mix. TCRdb re-called the 5' RACE reads through MiXCR, storing one row per CDR3 protein. The table has 910,000 or so distinct CDR3 sequences, around 54% seen once; the top ten hold roughly a fifth. The data were obtained in a study of blood T cells in healthy people across ages. Broader study findings: More naive CD4+ cells and higher diversity marked long-lived donors relative to aged donors.

This TCR was recovered from a woman aged 60 to 75 in good health. This chain joins TRBV20-1 and TRBJ2-1; D gene uncertain. The J call is in doubt because the DNA end fits TRBJ2-7 better. Sequencing was performed on blood. The CDR3 region is CSARLGGVGIYNEQYF. The DNA for the CDR3 is TGCAGTGCTAGGCTAGGCGGCGTCGGCATATACAATGAGCAGTACTTC.